This T cell receptor (beta chain) was recorded in a study of shared clonotypes between healthy human individuals. Study-wide context: With ages of 18 to 49, the donors were a couple of women and a few men.

The method was immunoSEQ multiplex PCR; TCRdb's version includes in-frame clones alone and lacks a portion of them. The sample carries 2 million to 3 million clones, around 90% recorded once. Germline V gene lookup returns CDR1 LNHNV and CDR2 YYDKDF (reference sequence). The CDR3 sequence is 13 residues long. Trimming removed 10 bases at V and 0 bases at J, with 10 bases between. The sequencing sample was made of naive CD4+ T cells sorted from blood. Indicated subset: CD45RA+ positively selected. The chain uses TRBV15 and TRBJ1-3; D remains ambiguous. The sequence was collected from a man aged 18 to 29 in good health. The CDR3 protein is CAIGISSGNTIYF. The CDR3 DNA reads as TGTGCCATCGGGATAAGCTCTGGAAACACCATATATTTT.